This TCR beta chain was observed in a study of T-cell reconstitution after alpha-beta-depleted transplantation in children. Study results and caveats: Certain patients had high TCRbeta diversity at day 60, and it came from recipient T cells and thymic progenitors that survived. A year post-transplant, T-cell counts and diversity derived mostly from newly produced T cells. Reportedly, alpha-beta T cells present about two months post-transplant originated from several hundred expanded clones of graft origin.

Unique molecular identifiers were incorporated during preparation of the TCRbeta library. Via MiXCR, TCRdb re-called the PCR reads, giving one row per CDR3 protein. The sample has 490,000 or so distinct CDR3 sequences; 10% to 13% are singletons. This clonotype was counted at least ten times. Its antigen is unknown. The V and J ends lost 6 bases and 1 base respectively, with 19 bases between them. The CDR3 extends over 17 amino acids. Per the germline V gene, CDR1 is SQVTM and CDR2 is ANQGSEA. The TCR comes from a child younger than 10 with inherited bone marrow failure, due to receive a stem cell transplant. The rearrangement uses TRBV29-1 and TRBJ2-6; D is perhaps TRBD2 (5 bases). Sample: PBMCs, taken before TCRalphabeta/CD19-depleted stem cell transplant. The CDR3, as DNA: TGCAGCGTCGCCAACGGACTGGACGCGTCTGGGGCCAACGTCCTGACTTTC. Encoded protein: CSVANGLDASGANVLTF.